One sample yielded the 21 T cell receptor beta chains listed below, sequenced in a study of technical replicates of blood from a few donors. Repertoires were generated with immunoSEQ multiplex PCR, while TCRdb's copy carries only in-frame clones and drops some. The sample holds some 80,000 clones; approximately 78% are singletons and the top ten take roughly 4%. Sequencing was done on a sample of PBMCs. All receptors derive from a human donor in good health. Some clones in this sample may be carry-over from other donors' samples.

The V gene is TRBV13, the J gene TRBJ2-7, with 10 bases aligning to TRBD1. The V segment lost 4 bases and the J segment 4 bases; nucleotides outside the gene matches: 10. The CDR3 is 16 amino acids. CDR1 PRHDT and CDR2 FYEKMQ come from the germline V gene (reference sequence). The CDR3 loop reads CASSSPTGTGEYEQYF. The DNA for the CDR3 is TGTGCCAGCAGCTCCCCTACCGGGACAGGGGAGTACGAGCAGTACTTC.

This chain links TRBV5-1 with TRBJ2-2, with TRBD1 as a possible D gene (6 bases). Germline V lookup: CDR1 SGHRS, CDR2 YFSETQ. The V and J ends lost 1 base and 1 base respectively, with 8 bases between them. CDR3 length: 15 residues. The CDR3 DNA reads TGCGCCAGCAGCTTGAGCAGGGGGAACACCGGGGAGCTGTTTTTT. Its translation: CASSLSRGNTGELFF.

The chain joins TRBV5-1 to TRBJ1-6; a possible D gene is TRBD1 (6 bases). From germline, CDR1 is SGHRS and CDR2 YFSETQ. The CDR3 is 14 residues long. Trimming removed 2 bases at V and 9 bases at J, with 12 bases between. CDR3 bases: TGCGCCAGCAGCTTCGCAGGGGACGGTTCACCCCTCCACTTT. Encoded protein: CASSFAGDGSPLHF.

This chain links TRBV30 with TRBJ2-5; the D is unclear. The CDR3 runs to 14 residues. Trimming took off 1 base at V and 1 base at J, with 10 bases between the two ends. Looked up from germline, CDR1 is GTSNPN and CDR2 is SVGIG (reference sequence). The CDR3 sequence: CAWSGDTTQETQYF. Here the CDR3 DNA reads TGTGCCTGGAGTGGTGACACGACCCAAGAGACCCAGTACTTC.

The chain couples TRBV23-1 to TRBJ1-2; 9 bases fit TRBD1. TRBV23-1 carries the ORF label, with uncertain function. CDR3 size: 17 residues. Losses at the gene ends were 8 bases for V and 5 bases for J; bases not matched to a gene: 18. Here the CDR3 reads CASPRGTGSSEGYGYTF. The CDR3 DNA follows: TGCGCCAGCCCACGAGGGACAGGGTCTTCGGAGGGTTATGGCTACACCTTC.

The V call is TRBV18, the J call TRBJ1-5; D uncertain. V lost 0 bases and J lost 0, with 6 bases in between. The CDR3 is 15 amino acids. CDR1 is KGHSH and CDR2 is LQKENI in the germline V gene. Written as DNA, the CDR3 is TGTGCCAGCTCACCACCGGAGAATAGCAATCAGCCCCAGCATTTT. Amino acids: CASSPPENSNQPQHF.

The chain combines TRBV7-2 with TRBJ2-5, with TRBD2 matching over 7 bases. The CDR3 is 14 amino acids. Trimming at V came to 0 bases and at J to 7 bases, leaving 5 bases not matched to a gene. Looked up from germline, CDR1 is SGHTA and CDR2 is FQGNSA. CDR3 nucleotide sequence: TGTGCCAGCAGCTTAGCGGGAGGGCCGGGGACCCAGTACTTC. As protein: CASSLAGGPGTQYF.

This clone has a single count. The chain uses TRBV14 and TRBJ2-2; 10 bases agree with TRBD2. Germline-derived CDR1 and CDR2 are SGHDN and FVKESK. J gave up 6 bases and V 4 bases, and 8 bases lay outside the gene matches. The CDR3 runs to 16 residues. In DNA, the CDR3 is TGTGCCAGCAGCCCCAATCTAGCGGGAGTAGCCGGGGAGCTGTTTTTT. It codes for CASSPNLAGVAGELFF.

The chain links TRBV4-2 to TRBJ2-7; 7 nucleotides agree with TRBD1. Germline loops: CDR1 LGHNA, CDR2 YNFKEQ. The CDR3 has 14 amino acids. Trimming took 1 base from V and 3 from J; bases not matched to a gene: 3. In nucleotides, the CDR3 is TGTGCCAGCAGCCAAGGAGGGGACAGCTACGAGCAGTACTTC. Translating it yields CASSQGGDSYEQYF.

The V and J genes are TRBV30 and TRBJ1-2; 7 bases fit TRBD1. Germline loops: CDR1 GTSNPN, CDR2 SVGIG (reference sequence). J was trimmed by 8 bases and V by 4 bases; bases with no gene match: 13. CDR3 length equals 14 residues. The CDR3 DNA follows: TGTGCCTGGAAAATCAGACAGGGCCAGTACGGCTACACCTTC. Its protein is CAWKIRQGQYGYTF.

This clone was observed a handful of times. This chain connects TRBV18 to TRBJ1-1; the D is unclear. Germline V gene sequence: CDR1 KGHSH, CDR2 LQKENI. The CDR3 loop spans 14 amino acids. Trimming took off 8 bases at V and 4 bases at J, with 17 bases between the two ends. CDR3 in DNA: TGTGCCAGCCCTCCCGGAGAGGGAGGCACTGAAGCTTTCTTT. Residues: CASPPGEGGTEAFF.

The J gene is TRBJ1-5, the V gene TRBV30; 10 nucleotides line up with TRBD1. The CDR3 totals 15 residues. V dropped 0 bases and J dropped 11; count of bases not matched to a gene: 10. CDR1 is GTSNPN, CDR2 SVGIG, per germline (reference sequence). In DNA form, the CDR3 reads TGTGCCTGGAGTGTGGCCGGGACAGGGGTCACGGCCCAGCATTTT. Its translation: CAWSVAGTGVTAQHF.

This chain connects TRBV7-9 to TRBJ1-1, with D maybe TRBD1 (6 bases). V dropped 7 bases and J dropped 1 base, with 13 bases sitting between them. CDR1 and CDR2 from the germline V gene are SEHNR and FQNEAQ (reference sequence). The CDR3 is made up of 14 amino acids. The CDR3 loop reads CASNVGAQNTEAFF. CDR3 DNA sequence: TGTGCCAGCAACGTGGGGGCGCAGAACACTGAAGCTTTCTTT.

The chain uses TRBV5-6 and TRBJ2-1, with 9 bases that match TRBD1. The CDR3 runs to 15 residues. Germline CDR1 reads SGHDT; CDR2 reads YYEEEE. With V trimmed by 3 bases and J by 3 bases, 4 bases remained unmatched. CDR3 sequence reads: CASSSWDRDYNEQFF. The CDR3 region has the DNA TGTGCCAGCAGCTCCTGGGACAGGGACTACAATGAGCAGTTCTTC.

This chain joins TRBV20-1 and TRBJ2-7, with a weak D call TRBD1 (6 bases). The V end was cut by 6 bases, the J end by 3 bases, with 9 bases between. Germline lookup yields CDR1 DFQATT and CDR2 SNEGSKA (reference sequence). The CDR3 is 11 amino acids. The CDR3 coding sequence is TGCAGTGCCAGGGGCGTCTACGAGCAGTACTTC. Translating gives CSARGVYEQYF.

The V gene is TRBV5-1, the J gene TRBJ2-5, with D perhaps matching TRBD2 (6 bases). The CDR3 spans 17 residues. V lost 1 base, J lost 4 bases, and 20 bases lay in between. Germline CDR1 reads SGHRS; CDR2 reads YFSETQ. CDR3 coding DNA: TGCGCCAGCAGCTTGATCGGAGGGACCCTCGGAGGAGAGACCCAGTACTTC. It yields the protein CASSLIGGTLGGETQYF.

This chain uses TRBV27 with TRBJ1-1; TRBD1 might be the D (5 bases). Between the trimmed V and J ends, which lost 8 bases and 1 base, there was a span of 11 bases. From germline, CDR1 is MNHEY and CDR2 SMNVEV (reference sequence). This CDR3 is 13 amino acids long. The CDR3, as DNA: TGTGCCAGCGCCCGGGGGGAGAACACTGAAGCTTTCTTT. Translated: CASARGENTEAFF.

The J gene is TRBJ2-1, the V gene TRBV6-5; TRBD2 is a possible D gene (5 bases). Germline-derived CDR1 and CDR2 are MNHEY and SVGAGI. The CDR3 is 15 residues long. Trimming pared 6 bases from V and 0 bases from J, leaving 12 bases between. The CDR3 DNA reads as TGTGCCAGCAGCGACTATTCCAGCTCCTACAATGAGCAGTTCTTC. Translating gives CASSDYSSSYNEQFF.

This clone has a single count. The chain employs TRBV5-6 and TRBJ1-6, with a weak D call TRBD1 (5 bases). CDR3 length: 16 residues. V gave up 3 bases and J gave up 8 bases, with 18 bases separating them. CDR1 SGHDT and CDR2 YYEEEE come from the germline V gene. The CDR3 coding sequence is TGTGCCAGCAGCTGGGCCCCGATCGGGGGGGATTCACCCCTCCACTTT. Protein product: CASSWAPIGGDSPLHF.

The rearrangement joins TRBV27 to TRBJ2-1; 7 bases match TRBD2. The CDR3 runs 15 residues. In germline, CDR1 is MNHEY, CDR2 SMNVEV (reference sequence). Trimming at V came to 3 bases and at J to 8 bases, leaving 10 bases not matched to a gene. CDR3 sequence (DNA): TGTGCCAGCAGTTTTGTGCGGGGGAGCCCAGATGAGCAGTTCTTC. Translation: CASSFVRGSPDEQFF.

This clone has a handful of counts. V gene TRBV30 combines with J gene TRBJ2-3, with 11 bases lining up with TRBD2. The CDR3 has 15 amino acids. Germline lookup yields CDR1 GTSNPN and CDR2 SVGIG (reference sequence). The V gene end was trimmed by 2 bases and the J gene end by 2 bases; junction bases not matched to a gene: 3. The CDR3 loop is CAWSRSGGATDTQYF. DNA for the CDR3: TGTGCCTGGAGTCGTAGCGGGGGGGCCACAGATACGCAGTATTTT.